The T cell receptor beta chain under discussion was sequenced for a study of blood T cells in healthy people across ages. Findings and limits, study-wide: Per-million-T-cell TCR beta diversity fell roughly linearly with age.

CDR1 is DFQATT and CDR2 is SNEGSKA in the germline V gene (reference sequence). Losses at the gene ends were 3 bases for V and 0 bases for J; bases not matched to a gene: 5. The CDR3 spans 16 residues. This clonotype appeared a few times. The target antigen is unknown. A second PCR of roughly 7 to 11 cycles used a sample-barcoded 5' primer and a J-beta primer mix. TCRdb processed the 5' RACE reads anew with MiXCR; each CDR3 protein has one entry. The sample has 800,000 to 950,000 distinct CDR3 sequences; around 29% are singletons. The same data also went into a second study, on T cells of mothers and their children.

V gene TRBV20-1 combines with J gene TRBJ2-6, with 7 bases that match TRBD1. The source is a middle-aged woman in good health. Sequenced input: blood. The CDR3 coding sequence is TGCAGTGCTAGTAGAGGGACAGTCTCTGGGGCCAACGTCCTGACTTTC. Translating it yields CSASRGTVSGANVLTF.